This TCR beta chain came from a study of T cell changes during pregnancy in multiple sclerosis. The germline V gene encodes CDR1 SNHLY and CDR2 FYNNEI. Germline trimming cut 6 bases from V and 5 bases from J; bases unmatched to any gene: 7. This CDR3 contains 14 residues. Only in-frame clones appear in the TCRdb table, and some are missing; sequencing was by immunoSEQ multiplex PCR. The sample yields 60,000 to 90,000 clones, roughly 92% seen once. The sequence came from a female donor in good health, enrolled as a control in a pregnancy study. Here the sequenced sample was peripheral blood, taken in the first trimester of pregnancy. V usage is TRBV2 and J usage is TRBJ2-4, with 7 positions matching TRBD1. This CDR3 is CASSPTGKENIQYF. In DNA, the CDR3 is TGTGCCAGCAGCCCGACAGGGAAAGAAAACATTCAGTACTTC.